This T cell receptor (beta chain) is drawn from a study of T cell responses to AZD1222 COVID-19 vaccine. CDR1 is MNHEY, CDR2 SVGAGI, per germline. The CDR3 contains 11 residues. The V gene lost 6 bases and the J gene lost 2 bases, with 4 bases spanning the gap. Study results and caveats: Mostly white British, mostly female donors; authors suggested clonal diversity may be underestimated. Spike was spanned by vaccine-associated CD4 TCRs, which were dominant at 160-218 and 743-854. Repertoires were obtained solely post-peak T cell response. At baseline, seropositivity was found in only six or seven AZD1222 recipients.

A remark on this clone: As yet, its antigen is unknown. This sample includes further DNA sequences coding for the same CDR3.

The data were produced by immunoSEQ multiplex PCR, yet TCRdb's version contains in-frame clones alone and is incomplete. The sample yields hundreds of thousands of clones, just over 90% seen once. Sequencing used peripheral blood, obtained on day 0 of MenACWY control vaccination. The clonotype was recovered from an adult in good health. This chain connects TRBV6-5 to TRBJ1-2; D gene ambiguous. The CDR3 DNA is TGTGCCAGCAGGGACAACTATGGCTACACCTTC. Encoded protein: CASRDNYGYTF.